This T cell receptor (beta chain) originates from a study of T cell changes during pregnancy in multiple sclerosis. CDR1 MDHEN and CDR2 SYDVKM come from the germline V gene. The CDR3 contains 15 residues. Trimming removed 6 bases from V and 1 base from J, with 12 bases in between. Repertoires were generated with immunoSEQ multiplex PCR, while TCRdb's copy carries only in-frame clones and drops some. The table lists 61,000 or so clones, just under 95% of them singletons. V usage is TRBV28 and J usage is TRBJ2-2; a possible D gene is TRBD2 (5 bases). The source of this sequence is a female donor with multiple sclerosis, enrolled in a pregnancy study. This specimen was CD4+ T cells from peripheral blood mononuclear cells, taken before pregnancy. CDR3 nucleotide sequence: TGTGCCAGCAGACCCGGGGATCAGAACACCGGGGAGCTGTTTTTT. Amino acids: CASRPGDQNTGELFF.